The sequence of this TCR beta chain was determined in a study of OX40 agonist ivuxolimab in advanced cancers. Some background on the complete study: The costimulatory receptor OX40 (CD134) was targeted by ivuxolimab, a fully human IgG2 agonistic monoclonal antibody. Prior anti-PD-1, anti-PD-L1 or anti-CTLA-4 therapy was permitted, and checkpoint inhibitors had been received by about 36% of dose-escalation patients. The purpose of peripheral TCRbeta sequencing was to test whether ivuxolimab changed TCR sequence diversity and led to clonal T-cell expansion. Three dose-escalation patients achieved partial responses, one with hepatocellular carcinoma and two with cutaneous melanoma. Among the approximately 50 dose-escalation patients, about 19 had hepatocellular carcinoma, roughly 15 melanoma, 9 renal cell carcinoma and 9 head and neck cancer. A male proportion of under 85% and a mean age of around 60 years, ranging from about 20 to 80, were recorded for the dose-escalation cohort. Intravenous ivuxolimab was administered to patients every 2 weeks at six dose levels: 0.01, 0.1, 0.3, 1.5, 3 and 10 mg/kg. The paper reports the monotherapy dose-escalation portion (N of about 54 patients) of the phase I ivuxolimab trial.

For sequencing of the TCRbeta CDR3 region, genomic DNA was extracted from the sorted cells. TCRbeta CDR3 regions were sequenced using the immunoSEQ Assay. The immuneACCESS repertoire file appears here via TCRdb, limited to in-frame rearrangements. These files lack a portion of the clones; in checked studies, under half of the deficit traces to unresolved V genes, and the cause of the others is not known. Across this sample there are around 61,000 clones, with approximately 81% seen only once. The ten largest make up 0.52% of the sample. The trial excluded patients who had a history of autoimmune disease or were on systemic immunosuppression. In every dose cohort, peripheral blood was drawn for TCR sequencing at baseline, cycle 4 day 1, and cycle 7 day 1. Samples came from an open-label, multicenter, first-in-human phase I dose-escalation trial of ivuxolimab. Adults with locally advanced or metastatic head and neck squamous cell, hepatocellular, melanoma or renal cell carcinoma were enrolled in the trial. CD4+ and CD8+ T cells were sorted separately from peripheral blood before TCR sequencing.

Comments on this clone: Its antigen target is currently unknown. No quality values exist for individual bases; no much larger clone is one base distant.

Study-level results and caveats: Antigen specificity was not determined for the clonally expanded peripheral T cells. Low levels of normalized T-cell clonal expansion were also seen in some nonresponding patients. In the 0.1-3.0 mg/kg groups, partial responders were among the patients with the lowest normalized peripheral clonal expansion, particularly in CD8+ T cells. After ivuxolimab, CD8+ T cells had more expanded clones than CD4+ T cells on average. Clonal expansion of both CD4+ and CD8+ blood T cells was observed from baseline to week 6 at doses 0.1 to 3.0 mg/kg.

The specimen comprised CD4+ or CD8+ T cells sorted from blood, sampled in a trial of the OX40 agonist ivuxolimab. The receptor comes from an adult with an advanced solid tumor such as melanoma, head and neck, liver or kidney cancer.

The nucleotide sequence reads TGTGCCAGCAGTTTTGACCAGGACTGGGCGATTAGCTCCTACAATGAGCAGTTCTTC. This translates into CASSFDQDWAISSYNEQFF. Rearrangement joined TRBV5-6 to TRBJ2-1; tentative D gene TRBD2, with 5 bases matching. The junction carries 24 bases between V and J, which are trimmed by 5 bases and 0 bases respectively. From the cysteine up to the phenylalanine, the CDR3 has a length of 19 residues. Only the CDR3 region is kept as DNA, spanning 57 bases read in frame from base 1. CDR1 and CDR2, per the germline V gene, are SGHDT and YYEEEE.